What follows are 10 T cell receptor beta chains derived from one specimen sequenced in a study of blood T cell repertoires in COVID-19 (dated by TCRdb to 2018 to 2020). Library preparation was by the immunoSEQ multiplex PCR assay. TCRdb's version of the immuneACCESS table is confined to in-frame rearrangements and falls short of the full clone set. An unresolved V gene accounts for under half of the shortfall where checked; the remainder is of unknown origin. For this sample the table gives about 200,000 clones, of which about 80% were detected only once. Clones ranked in the top ten supply approximately 7.2% of the sample. The material sequenced was peripheral blood. These receptor sequences come from a human donor with acute or convalescent COVID-19. The donor label of this sample is uncertain.

This clone is a singleton in its sample. This rearrangement joins TRBV30 to TRBJ2-1; perhaps TRBD1 as D (5 bases). This CDR3 contains 14 residues. Germline V gene sequence: CDR1 GTSNPN, CDR2 SVGIG (reference sequence). V lost 3 bases and J lost 5, with 14 bases in between. CDR3 DNA sequence: TGTGCCTGGAGGAATAAAGGCAGGGACAATGAGCAGTTCTTC. It codes for CAWRNKGRDNEQFF.

This clone was recorded a few times. This chain links TRBV7-2 with TRBJ1-3; the D gene is possibly TRBD1 (5 bases). The CDR3 runs 15 residues. V shed 4 bases and J shed 3 bases, with 13 bases lying between them. Per the germline V gene, CDR1 is SGHTA and CDR2 is FQGNSA. CDR3 in amino acids: CASSSLPGGGNTIYF. CDR3 nucleotides: TGTGCCAGCAGCTCCCTTCCGGGGGGTGGAAACACCATATATTTT. Filled out from reference TRBV7-2 and TRBJ1-3, the complete variable domain reads GAGVSQSPSNKVTEKGKDVELRCDPISGHTALYWYRQSLGQGLEFLIYFQGNSAPDKSGLPSDRFSAERTGGSVSTLTIQRTQQEDSAVYLCASSSLPGGGNTIYFGEGSWLTVV.

This sequence joins TRBV27 and TRBJ2-7; no definite D call. The CDR3 consists of 16 residues. V lost 0 bases, J lost 1 base, and 13 bases lay in between. The germline gives CDR1 MNHEY, CDR2 SMNVEV (reference sequence). The CDR3 sequence is CASSLSWLESSYEQYF. The DNA of the CDR3 is TGTGCCAGCAGTTTATCCTGGCTAGAGTCTTCCTACGAGCAGTACTTC.

This clone was found many times. The same CDR3 is also encoded by other DNA sequences in this sample. The chain is built from TRBV5-1 and TRBJ1-6; possibly TRBD1 for D (6 bases). There are 15 residues in the CDR3. Germline V lookup: CDR1 SGHRS, CDR2 YFSETQ. V gave up 0 bases and J gave up 6 bases, with 10 bases separating them. The CDR3 here is CASSLEGRGNSPLHF. The CDR3 region has the DNA TGCGCCAGCAGCTTGGAGGGCAGGGGTAATTCACCCCTCCACTTT.

V gene TRBV14 combines with J gene TRBJ2-2; TRBD1 might be the D (5 bases). The germline CDR1 and CDR2 sequences are SGHDN and FVKESK. V shed 3 bases and J shed 4 bases, with 9 bases lying between them. The CDR3 runs 14 residues. CDR3 loop: CASSHRQFTGELFF. CDR3 nucleotides: TGTGCCAGCAGCCACAGACAGTTCACCGGGGAGCTGTTTTTT.

The J gene is TRBJ2-7, the V gene TRBV11-2; TRBD1 agrees at 7 bases. V was clipped by 6 bases and J by 2 bases; unmatched bases: 13. The CDR3 is 16 amino acids. The germline V gene encodes CDR1 SGHAT and CDR2 FQNNGV. In nucleotides, the CDR3 is TGTGCCAGCAGTTCGAGGGGGCCCTCGGGACCCTACGAGCAGTACTTC. Translation gives CASSSRGPSGPYEQYF.

The V call is TRBV12-3 or TRBV12-4, the J call TRBJ1-3, with D possibly TRBD1 on 6 matching bases. Trimming shortened V by 11 bases and J by 4 bases, and 15 bases separated the two germline ends. This CDR3 has 13 amino acids. The CDR3 DNA is TGTGCCGGGACTACAGGGTTCGGAAACACCATATATTTT. It specifies CAGTTGFGNTIYF.

The chain uses TRBV7-9 and TRBJ2-2; D ambiguous. CDR1 is SEHNR, CDR2 FQNEAQ, per germline (reference sequence). The CDR3 contains 14 residues. V dropped 5 bases and J dropped 5 bases, with 12 bases sitting between them. CDR3 amino acids: CASSKLQVTGELFF. CDR3 bases: TGTGCCAGCAGCAAACTCCAGGTTACCGGGGAGCTGTTTTTT.

The J gene is TRBJ2-2, the V gene TRBV1; the table's TRBD2 call for D was not verified on the DNA. TRBV1 is described as a pseudogene. The CDR3 covers 17 residues. The CDR3 DNA reads as TGCACCAGAAAAGCTACACTAGCGGAATGGGGGACCGGGGAGCTGTTTTTT. This encodes CTRKATLAEWGTGELFF.

The CDR3 spells CASSQFPGIGTEAFF. As DNA, the CDR3 is TGTGCCAGCAGCCAATTCCCAGGGATCGGTACTGAAGCTTTCTTT. This chain uses TRBV5-4 with TRBJ1-1; a weak D match, TRBD1 (5 bases). CDR1 and CDR2 (germline): SGHNT, YYREEE (reference sequence). V lost 4 bases, J lost 5 bases, and 18 bases lay in between. CDR3 size: 15 residues.